This T cell receptor beta chain stems from a study of shared clonotypes between healthy human individuals. Background on the study: Each donor had three CD4 naive, three CD4 memory, two CD8 naive and one CD8 memory plate.

The V and J ends lost 5 bases and 0 bases, in that order; junction bases with no gene match: 7. CDR3 length equals 18 residues. The germline gives CDR1 SGHNT, CDR2 YENEEA. Whole-study findings and limits: Clonotypes that were shared across several donors made up around 5% of naive CD4 clonotypes.

Genomic DNA belonging to each subset was distributed in equal measure over several immunoSEQ plates. The method was immunoSEQ multiplex PCR; TCRdb's version includes in-frame clones alone and lacks a portion of them. The sample lists roughly 2,000,000 clones, less than 95% occurring once. Concerning this clone itself: Antigen: not known.

Terminally differentiated effector memory CD45RA+ cells were excluded by CCR7 positive selection of CD45RO-negative cells. Each of the donors was a healthy adult who was HIV-negative and had not had a recent acute infection or vaccination. The chain employs TRBV11-3 and TRBJ2-1; 13 nucleotides line up with TRBD2. This sequence was found in a man younger than 30 in good health. Sequenced sample: naive CD8+ T cells sorted from blood. DNA for the CDR3: TGTGCCAGCAGCATCACTAGCGGGGGGGCCTCCTCCTACAATGAGCAGTTCTTC. It is translated as CASSITSGGASSYNEQFF. Variable domain in full (rest from reference TRBV11-3 and TRBJ2-1): EAGVVQSPRYKIIEKKQPVAFWCNPISGHNTLYWYLQNLGQGPELLIRYENEEAVDDSQLPKDRFSAERLKGVDSTLKIQPAELGDSAVYLCASSITSGGASSYNEQFFGPGTRLTVL.